Shown below are 28 T cell receptor beta chains from a single sample sequenced in a study of blood T cell repertoires in COVID-19. Only in-frame clones appear in the TCRdb table, and some are missing; sequencing was by immunoSEQ multiplex PCR. The table records roughly 380,000 clones, 88% of them present only once. The source material was PBMCs or T cells enriched from blood (not recorded which). These receptors originate from a woman aged 25 to 39 who had been exposed to COVID-19.

This chain links TRBV30 with TRBJ2-1; TRBD2 aligns across 13 bases. There are 14 residues in the CDR3. Per the germline V gene, CDR1 is GTSNPN and CDR2 is SVGIG (reference sequence). V shed 8 bases, J shed 2 bases, and the junction held 3 bases outside the gene matches. The CDR3 nucleotides read TGTGCCCAGGGACTAGCGGGACCCTACAATGAGCAGTTCTTC. Translated, it gives CAQGLAGPYNEQFF.

The rearrangement joins TRBV6-5 to TRBJ2-7, with D uncertain. The CDR3 contains 14 residues. Germline V CDR1 and CDR2: MNHEY, SVGAGI. Between the trimmed V and J ends, which lost 6 bases and 2 bases, there was a span of 14 bases. The CDR3 DNA reads as TGTGCCAGCAGCTCAGCGAGTACGCCCTACGAGCAGTACTTC. Amino acids: CASSSASTPYEQYF.

This chain uses TRBV3-1 (or the pseudogene TRBV3-2) with TRBJ2-7, with D perhaps TRBD1 (6 bases). The CDR3 length is 13 residues. V lost 1 base to trimming and J lost 3 bases, with 7 bases between them. Looked up from germline, CDR1 is LGHDT and CDR2 is YNNKEL (reference sequence). CDR3 sequence (DNA): TGTGCCAGCAGCCAAGGCAGGGGCTACGAGCAGTACTTC. Translating it yields CASSQGRGYEQYF.

This chain's CDR3 is CSASLDRNTEAFF. In nucleotides, the CDR3 is TGCAGTGCTAGTCTGGACAGGAACACTGAAGCTTTCTTT. V is TRBV20-1 and J is TRBJ1-1; D perhaps matches TRBD1 (6 bases). This CDR3 comprises 13 residues. Germline CDR1 DFQATT, CDR2 SNEGSKA (reference sequence). V shed 3 bases and J shed 1 base, with 9 bases lying between them.

The chain is built from TRBV5-4 and TRBJ1-2; 10 bases are shared with TRBD1. The germline V gene encodes CDR1 SGHNT and CDR2 YYREEE (reference sequence). The CDR3 spans 14 residues. With V trimmed by 5 bases and J by 5 bases, 6 bases remained unmatched. CDR3 nucleotide sequence: TGTGCCAGCAGTTACGGGACAGGGGAATATGGCTACACCTTC. This codes for CASSYGTGEYGYTF.

The chain recombines TRBV28 with TRBJ1-4, with TRBD1 identical over 10 bases. This CDR3 is 16 amino acids long. V lost 2 bases and J lost 11; bases outside the gene matches: 11. CDR1 and CDR2 from the germline V gene are MDHEN and SYDVKM. The CDR3 nucleotides are TGTGCCAGCAGTTTAAGGAGACAGGGGGCGCTTCGGAAACTGTTTTTT. It translates to CASSLRRQGALRKLFF. Complete variable domain (other parts from reference TRBV28 and TRBJ1-4): DVKVTQSSRYLVKRTGEKVFLECVQDMDHENMFWYRQDPGLGLRLIYFSYDVKMKEKGDIPEGYSVSREKKERFSLILESASTNQTSMYLCASSLRRQGALRKLFFGSGTQLSVL.

V and J are TRBV30 and TRBJ1-1, with D possibly matching TRBD1 (5 bases). V lost 0 bases to trimming and J lost 8 bases, with 13 bases between them. The germline V gene encodes CDR1 GTSNPN and CDR2 SVGIG (reference sequence). This CDR3 spans 13 amino acids. CDR3: CAWSVSRTSEAFF. The CDR3 DNA is TGTGCCTGGAGTGTAAGTAGGACATCCGAAGCTTTCTTT.

The chain joins TRBV28 to TRBJ2-1, with 10 bases identical to TRBD1. The CDR3 contains 16 residues. Germline trimming cut 6 bases from V and 5 bases from J; bases unmatched to any gene: 10. Germline lookup yields CDR1 MDHEN and CDR2 SYDVKM. The CDR3 coding sequence is TGTGCCAGCAGCCTTAAGGACAGGGGGATCAACAATGAGCAGTTCTTC. Protein product: CASSLKDRGINNEQFF. Together with reference TRBV28 and TRBJ2-1, the CDR3 gives the full variable domain: DVKVTQSSRYLVKRTGEKVFLECVQDMDHENMFWYRQDPGLGLRLIYFSYDVKMKEKGDIPEGYSVSREKKERFSLILESASTNQTSMYLCASSLKDRGINNEQFFGPGTRLTVL.

The chain combines TRBV5-5 with TRBJ2-5; 9 nucleotides agree with TRBD2. The CDR3 extends over 16 amino acids. Trimming cost V 4 bases and J 1 base; bases outside gene matches: 8. CDR1 and CDR2 (germline): SGHKS, YYEKEE (reference sequence). CDR3 in amino acids: CASSIASGVGQETQYF. As DNA, the CDR3 is TGTGCCAGCAGCATCGCTAGCGGGGTGGGCCAAGAGACCCAGTACTTC.

The V gene is TRBV19, the J gene TRBJ1-5; TRBD1 is a possible D gene (5 bases). The length of the CDR3 is 16 residues. Trimming removed 4 bases from V and 5 bases from J, with 18 bases in between. The germline CDR1 and CDR2 sequences are LNHDA and SQIVND (reference sequence). The CDR3 here is CASSNRGPWGDQPQHF. The CDR3 DNA sequence: TGTGCCAGTAGTAACCGGGGTCCATGGGGGGATCAGCCCCAGCATTTT.

CDR3 in amino acids: CASSQGEGGYTF. CDR3 nucleotide sequence: TGTGCCAGCAGCCAAGGTGAGGGCGGCTACACCTTC. V usage is TRBV3-1 (or the pseudogene TRBV3-2) and J usage is TRBJ1-2; no definite D call. V was pared by 1 base and J by 8 bases, with 8 bases between. Germline V gene data show CDR1 as LGHDT and CDR2 as YNNKEL (reference sequence). This CDR3 region has 12 residues.

This clone appeared a single time. V and J are TRBV5-1 and TRBJ1-4; D may be TRBD1 (6 bases). The germline CDR1 and CDR2 sequences are SGHRS and YFSETQ. This CDR3 region has 15 residues. The V end was cut by 2 bases, the J end by 3 bases, with 11 bases between. As DNA, the CDR3 is TGCGCCAGCAGCTTTTCGTCAGGGGCTAATGAAAAACTGTTTTTT. This encodes CASSFSSGANEKLFF.

The gene calls are TRBV27 and TRBJ2-3; the match to TRBD2 covers 8 bases. Losses at the gene ends were 6 bases for V and 4 bases for J; bases not matched to a gene: 15. The CDR3 runs 17 residues. Germline V gene sequence: CDR1 MNHEY, CDR2 SMNVEV (reference sequence). CDR3 bases: TGTGCCAGCAGCCCTAGTCCCGGGACTAGGTTCCCAGATACGCAGTATTTT. This codes for CASSPSPGTRFPDTQYF.

The V gene is TRBV5-1, the J gene TRBJ2-6; unclear D gene. Germline-derived CDR1 and CDR2 are SGHRS and YFSETQ. CDR3 length: 15 amino acids. Trimming removed 4 bases from V and 0 bases from J, with 8 bases in between. CDR3 bases: TGCGCCAGCAGCGTGGACGGCTCTGGGGCCAACGTCCTGACTTTC. Residues: CASSVDGSGANVLTF.

This sequence joins TRBV19 and TRBJ1-5; D call uncertain. Germline V gene lookup returns CDR1 LNHDA and CDR2 SQIVND (reference sequence). CDR3 length: 15 residues. Trimming shortened V by 3 bases and J by 6 bases, and 15 bases separated the two germline ends. CDR3: CASSMSPGGSQPQHF. In DNA form, the CDR3 reads TGTGCCAGTAGTATGTCTCCCGGAGGGAGTCAGCCCCAGCATTTT.

This clone was seen a few times. This rearrangement joins TRBV6-4 to TRBJ2-2; 12 bases align to TRBD2. V trimming: 3 bases; J trimming: 4 bases; junction bases outside the gene matches: 0. This CDR3 contains 15 residues. Looked up from germline, CDR1 is MRHNA and CDR2 is SNTAGT. The CDR3: CASSETSGSTGELFF. The DNA of the CDR3 is TGTGCCAGCAGTGAGACTAGCGGGAGCACCGGGGAGCTGTTTTTT.

This chain joins TRBV6-4 and TRBJ2-3; 7 bases match TRBD2. The V gene's germline CDR1 is MRHNA and CDR2 SNTAGT. The J segment lost 3 bases and the V segment lost 3 bases, leaving 0 bases of the junction unmatched. The CDR3 totals 13 residues. The CDR3, as DNA: TGTGCCAGCAGTGAGCGGGAGACAGATACGCAGTATTTT. Encoded protein: CASSERETDTQYF.

The chain joins TRBV5-8 to TRBJ1-2; D ambiguous. The CDR3 has 12 residues. V was shortened by 2 bases and J by 4 bases, with 6 bases between the two germline ends. CDR1 and CDR2 from the germline V gene are SGHTS and YDEGEE. Here the CDR3 reads CASSFNSYGYTF. CDR3 nucleotides: TGTGCCAGCAGCTTCAACAGCTATGGCTACACCTTC.

V and J are TRBV5-6 and TRBJ1-2; 8 bases map to TRBD1. Germline CDR1 and CDR2: SGHDT and YYEEEE. This CDR3 has 14 amino acids. The V gene end was trimmed by 4 bases and the J gene end by 5 bases; junction bases not matched to a gene: 7. In DNA, the CDR3 is TGTGCCAGCAGCCAGGACAGGGCGGCATATGGCTACACCTTC. Protein product: CASSQDRAAYGYTF.

A few counts support this clone. The chain combines TRBV7-3 with TRBJ2-5; TRBD1 agrees at 7 bases. The CDR3 extends over 16 amino acids. V was pared by 2 bases and J by 5 bases, with 11 bases of the junction left unmatched. The germline gives CDR1 SGHTA, CDR2 FQGTGA. As DNA, the CDR3 is TGTGCCAGCAGCTTAGTCGGCCAGGGGGTGGGCGAGACCCAGTACTTC. Protein product: CASSLVGQGVGETQYF.

The chain has TRBV3-1 (or the pseudogene TRBV3-2) and TRBJ1-1; 11 nucleotides line up with TRBD1. The CDR3 sequence is 15 residues long. In germline, CDR1 is LGHDT, CDR2 YNNKEL (reference sequence). V dropped 2 bases and J dropped 4; count of bases not matched to a gene: 3. The CDR3 DNA is TGTGCCAGCAGCCAACGGACAGGGGGCGGCACTGAAGCTTTCTTT. Translating it yields CASSQRTGGGTEAFF.

Here the CDR3 reads CASNEGENLLEQFF. In DNA, the CDR3 is TGCGCCAGCAATGAGGGGGAGAACTTGTTAGAGCAGTTCTTC. V usage is TRBV5-1 and J usage is TRBJ2-1; tentatively, D is TRBD1 (6 bases). V lost 6 bases and J 10 bases, leaving 20 bases between the germline ends. The CDR3 runs 14 residues. Germline V lookup: CDR1 SGHRS, CDR2 YFSETQ.

The rearrangement links TRBV12-5 to TRBJ2-3; D may be TRBD1 (5 bases). Germline V CDR1 and CDR2: LGHNT, FRNRAP. The CDR3 runs to 15 residues. The V end lost 0 bases, the J end lost 5 bases, and 12 bases lay between the germline ends. CDR3 DNA: TGTGCTAGTGGTTTGGTAGTCAGGGCAAGAGATACGCAGTATTTT. This sequence encodes CASGLVVRARDTQYF.

The chain links TRBV6-5 to TRBJ2-7, with 12 nucleotides matching TRBD2. Losses at the gene ends were 4 bases for V and 2 bases for J; bases not matched to a gene: 6. Per germline, CDR1 MNHEY and CDR2 SVGAGI. This CDR3 is 16 amino acids long. In DNA form, the CDR3 reads TGTGCCAGCAGTTCCTTCCGACTAGCGGGGGCCTACGAGCAGTACTTC. Translating it yields CASSSFRLAGAYEQYF.

V usage is TRBV25-1 and J usage is TRBJ2-1, with 10 nucleotides matching TRBD1. CDR3 length: 14 residues. V shed 8 bases, J shed 7 bases, and the junction held 8 bases outside the gene matches. The germline V gene has CDR1 MGHDK and CDR2 SYGVNS. The CDR3 spells CASGDRGLRNEQFF. DNA for the CDR3: TGTGCCAGCGGAGACAGGGGGCTAAGAAATGAGCAGTTCTTC.

The J gene is TRBJ2-5, the V gene TRBV7-2; 12 bases match TRBD2. The CDR3 runs 19 residues. The germline gives CDR1 SGHTA, CDR2 FQGNSA. V shed 1 base and J 4 bases; nucleotides not matched to a gene: 13. The CDR3 spells CASSLGGLAGFWDGETQYF. CDR3 nucleotide sequence: TGTGCCAGCAGCTTAGGTGGACTAGCGGGATTTTGGGACGGAGAGACCCAGTACTTC.

This chain connects TRBV19 to TRBJ1-2; D is uncertain. Trimming stripped 0 bases from V and 4 bases from J, with 15 bases between. Germline lookup yields CDR1 LNHDA and CDR2 SQIVND (reference sequence). This CDR3 spans 16 amino acids. The DNA for the CDR3 is TGTGCCAGTAGTATAGATCGGAACAGAGCTGGCTATGGCTACACCTTC. Its translation: CASSIDRNRAGYGYTF.

This clone showed up just once. V is TRBV5-8 and J is TRBJ2-5; tentative D call: TRBD1 (5 bases). The length of the CDR3 is 15 residues. Germline CDR1 and CDR2: SGHTS and YDEGEE. Trimming stripped 0 bases from V and 5 bases from J, with 14 bases between. Here the CDR3 reads CASSLGGVKGETQYF. The CDR3 DNA reads TGTGCCAGCAGCTTGGGAGGAGTCAAGGGGGAGACCCAGTACTTC. The full variable domain, its missing parts supplied by reference TRBV5-8 and TRBJ2-5, is EAGVTQSPTHLIKTRGQQATLRCSPISGHTSVYWYQQALGLGLQFLLWYDEGEERNRGNFPPRFSGRQFPNYSSELNVNALELEDSALYLCASSLGGVKGETQYFGPGTRLLVL.